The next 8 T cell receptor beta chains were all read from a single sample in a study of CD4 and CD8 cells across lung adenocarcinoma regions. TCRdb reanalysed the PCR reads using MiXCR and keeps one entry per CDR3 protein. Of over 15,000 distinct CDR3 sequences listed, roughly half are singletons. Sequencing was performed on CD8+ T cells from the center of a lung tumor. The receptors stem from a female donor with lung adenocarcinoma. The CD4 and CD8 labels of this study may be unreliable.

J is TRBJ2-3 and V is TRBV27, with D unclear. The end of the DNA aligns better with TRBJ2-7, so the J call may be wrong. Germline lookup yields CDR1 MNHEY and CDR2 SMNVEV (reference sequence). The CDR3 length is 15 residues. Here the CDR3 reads CASSLRRRDQETQYF. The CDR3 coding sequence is TGTGCCAGCAGTTTACGCAGGCGCGACCAAGAGACGCAGTACTTC.

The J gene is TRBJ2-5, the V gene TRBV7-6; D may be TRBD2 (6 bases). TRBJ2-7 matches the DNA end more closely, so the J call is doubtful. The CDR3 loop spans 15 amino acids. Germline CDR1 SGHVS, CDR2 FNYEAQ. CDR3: CASSLGQGGNYEQYV. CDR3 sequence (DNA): TGTGCCAGCAGCTTAGGCCAGGGAGGTAACTACGAGCAGTACGTC.

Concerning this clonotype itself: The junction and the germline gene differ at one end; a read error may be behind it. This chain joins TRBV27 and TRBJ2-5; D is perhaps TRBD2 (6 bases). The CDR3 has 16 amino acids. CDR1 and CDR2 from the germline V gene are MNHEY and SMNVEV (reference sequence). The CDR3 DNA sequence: TGTGCCAGCACCTCTTGGCGGGAAACTAGCCCAGATACCCAGTACTTT. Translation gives CASTSWRETSPDTQYF.

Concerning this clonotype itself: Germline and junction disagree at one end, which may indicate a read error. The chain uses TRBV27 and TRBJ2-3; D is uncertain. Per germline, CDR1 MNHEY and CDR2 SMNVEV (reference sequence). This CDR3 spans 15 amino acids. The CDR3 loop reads CASSLSSAYQDTQYF. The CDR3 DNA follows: TGTGCCAGCAGTCTCTCGAGCGCTTACCAAGATACCCAGTACTTT.

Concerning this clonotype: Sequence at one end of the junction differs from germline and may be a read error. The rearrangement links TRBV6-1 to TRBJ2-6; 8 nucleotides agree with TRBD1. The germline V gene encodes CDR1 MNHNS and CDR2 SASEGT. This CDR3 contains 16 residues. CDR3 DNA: TGTGCCAGCAGTGTCCCGGGACAGGTTGGGGCCAACGTGCAGAATTTC. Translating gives CASSVPGQVGANVQNF.

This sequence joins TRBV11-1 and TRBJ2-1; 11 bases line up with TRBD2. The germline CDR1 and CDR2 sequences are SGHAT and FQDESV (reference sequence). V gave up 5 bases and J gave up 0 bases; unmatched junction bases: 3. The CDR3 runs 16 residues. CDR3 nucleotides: TGTGCCAGCAGCCGACTAGCGGGGTCCTCCTACAATGAGCAGTTCTTC. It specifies CASSRLAGSSYNEQFF. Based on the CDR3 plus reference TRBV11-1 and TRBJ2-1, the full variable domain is EAEVAQSPRYKITEKSQAVAFWCDPISGHATLYWYRQILGQGPELLVQFQDESVVDDSQLPKDRFSAERLKGVDSTLKIQPAELGDSAMYLCASSRLAGSSYNEQFFGPGTRLTVL.

CDR3 residues: CASSLGAGFDGYTF. As DNA, the CDR3 is TGTGCCAGCAGCTTAGGAGCAGGGTTTGATGGCTACACCTTC. V is TRBV7-2 and J is TRBJ1-2, with D perhaps TRBD1 (5 bases). The CDR3 extends over 14 amino acids. Germline CDR1 is SGHTA and CDR2 is FQGNSA. Trimming removed 1 base at V and 6 bases at J, with 12 bases between.

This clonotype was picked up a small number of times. CDR3 DNA: TGTGCCAGCAGTTTATTTACTAGCACCGGGGAGCTGTTTTTT. The encoded protein is CASSLFTSTGELFF. V usage is TRBV27 and J usage is TRBJ2-2; weak D call: TRBD2 (5 bases). The CDR3 is made up of 14 amino acids. V was trimmed by 1 base and J by 4 bases, leaving 7 bases between them. Germline V gene sequence: CDR1 MNHEY, CDR2 SMNVEV (reference sequence).